Presented here are 29 T cell receptor beta chains from one specimen sequenced in a study of spatial heterogeneity in lung cancer. MiXCR was run by TCRdb on the 5' RACE reads, yielding one entry per CDR3 protein. The repertoire holds tens of thousands of distinct CDR3 sequences, just under 6% seen once, with 30% to 35% in the top ten. As to time point: sample taken at primary tumor resection. Sequenced here: PBMCs, sampled at surgery. The receptors originated from a male donor with early-stage non-small cell lung cancer.

This clonotype was counted a single time. V gene TRBV7-2 combines with J gene TRBJ2-3; 9 nucleotides align to TRBD2. V shed 4 bases and J 4 bases; nucleotides not matched to a gene: 6. Per germline, CDR1 SGHTA and CDR2 FQGNSA. The CDR3 is made up of 15 amino acids. CDR3 region: CASSWGTSMADTQYF. As DNA, the CDR3 is TGTGCCAGCAGCTGGGGGACTAGCATGGCAGATACGCAGTATTTT.

The chain uses TRBV19 and TRBJ2-2, with D possibly matching TRBD2 (5 bases). CDR1 and CDR2 from the germline V gene are LNHDA and SQIVND (reference sequence). V lost 5 bases and J lost 9, with 13 bases in between. The CDR3 contains 13 residues. DNA of the CDR3: TGTGCCAGTAGTGTGGAGGTAACCCGGGAGCTGTTTTTT. It is translated as CASSVEVTRELFF.

The rearrangement links TRBV3-1 to TRBJ2-5; 8 bases fit TRBD2. V trimming: 4 bases; J trimming: 2 bases; junction bases outside the gene matches: 6. Germline V gene data show CDR1 as LGHDT and CDR2 as YNNKEL (reference sequence). The CDR3 runs 15 residues. CDR3 amino acids: CASSLRLAPQETQYF. Written as DNA, the CDR3 is TGTGCCAGCAGCCTCAGACTAGCGCCACAAGAGACCCAGTACTTC.

This clonotype has a count of ten or more. V usage is TRBV12-3 or TRBV12-4 and J usage is TRBJ2-7; either TRBD1 or TRBD2 may fit D (5 bases each). The CDR3 loop spans 15 amino acids. The ends were cut back, 6 bases at V and 3 bases at J, with 18 bases in the middle. CDR3 in DNA: TGTGCCAGCAGGGGGGAAACAGGATCCGACTACGAGCAGTACTTC. This sequence encodes CASRGETGSDYEQYF.

The sample holds many counts of this clonotype. This chain links TRBV12-3 or TRBV12-4 with TRBJ1-2; 12 nucleotides line up with TRBD1. The CDR3 covers 15 residues. V was pared by 2 bases and J by 7 bases, with 5 bases of the junction left unmatched. The chain's CDR3 is CASSLRGQGAAGYTF. CDR3 coding DNA: TGTGCCAGCAGTTTAAGGGGACAGGGGGCTGCTGGCTACACCTTC.

The chain's CDR3 is CASSLDLSGATQYF. The CDR3 DNA reads as TGTGCCAGCAGCTTAGATCTTAGCGGGGCGACCCAGTACTTC. The rearrangement joins TRBV7-9 to TRBJ2-5; 8 nucleotides match TRBD2. The CDR3 runs to 14 residues. With 1 base clipped from V and 7 bases from J, the junction kept 5 bases outside the gene matches. CDR1 and CDR2 (germline): SEHNR, FQNEAQ (reference sequence). Complete variable domain (other parts from reference TRBV7-9 and TRBJ2-5): DTGVSQNPRHKITKRGQNVTFRCDPISEHNRLYWYRQTLGQGPEFLTYFQNEAQLEKSRLLSDRFSAERPKGSFSTLEIQRTEQGDSAMYLCASSLDLSGATQYFGPGTRLLVL.

This chain uses TRBV20-1 with TRBJ2-3; TRBD1 matches at 10 bases. Germline V CDR1 and CDR2: DFQATT, SNEGSKA (reference sequence). Trimming cost V 6 bases and J 5 bases; bases outside gene matches: 2. The CDR3 length is 12 residues. This CDR3 reads CSARTGGDTQYF. The CDR3 DNA follows: TGCAGTGCAAGGACAGGGGGAGATACGCAGTATTTT.

J is TRBJ2-5 and V is TRBV28; D not certain. The CDR3 is 11 amino acids. CDR1 is MDHEN and CDR2 is SYDVKM in the germline V gene. Trimming took off 8 bases at V and 0 bases at J, with 4 bases between the two ends. CDR3 DNA: TGTGCCAGCCATTACCAAGAGACCCAGTACTTC. This gives the protein CASHYQETQYF.

In its sample, this clonotype was seen many times. J is TRBJ2-3 and V is TRBV7-9, with 8 positions matching TRBD2. CDR1 and CDR2 (germline): SEHNR, FQNEAQ (reference sequence). Germline trimming cut 7 bases from V and 0 bases from J; bases unmatched to any gene: 12. The CDR3 is made up of 17 amino acids. CDR3 nucleotide sequence: TGTGCCAGCACCCAGCGGGGGAGTCCTTCTAGCACAGATACGCAGTATTTT. Amino acid sequence: CASTQRGSPSSTDTQYF.

This clonotype was seen many times. The chain employs TRBV6-1 and TRBJ2-3; D ambiguous. V lost 5 bases, J lost 1 base, and 10 bases lay in between. The CDR3 has 14 amino acids. Germline loops: CDR1 MNHNS, CDR2 SASEGT. For the CDR3, the DNA is TGTGCCAGCAGTTTTACTCCTGGCACAGATACGCAGTATTTT. This codes for CASSFTPGTDTQYF.

This clonotype was seen at least ten times. The rearrangement links TRBV4-2 to TRBJ1-1; 8 bases map to TRBD1. Germline CDR1 and CDR2: LGHNA and YNFKEQ. The J segment lost 7 bases and the V segment lost 4 bases, leaving 8 bases of the junction unmatched. This CDR3 is 14 amino acids long. The CDR3 loop reads CASSPYGQGYEAFF. In DNA form, the CDR3 reads TGTGCCAGCAGCCCTTACGGACAGGGATATGAAGCTTTCTTT.

This clonotype was observed a few times. V is TRBV12-2 and J is TRBJ2-4. TRBV12-2 is deemed a pseudogene. The length of the CDR3 is 15 residues. The CDR3 protein is CASRCGSVAKNIQYF. CDR3 nucleotides: TGTGCAAGTCGCTGTGGATCCGTGGCCAAAAACATTCAGTACTTC.

This clonotype was seen repeatedly, ten times or more. J is TRBJ2-2 and V is TRBV5-1; D is tentatively TRBD1 or TRBD2 (6 bases each). Trimming left V 0 bases short and J 6 bases short, with 12 bases between. This CDR3 has 15 amino acids. Germline V gene sequence: CDR1 SGHRS, CDR2 YFSETQ. The CDR3 DNA follows: TGCGCCAGCAGCTTGGCCCCGGGGGCGGCCGGGGAGCTGTTTTTT. Translated, it gives CASSLAPGAAGELFF.

The table lists this clonotype with many counts. The chain links TRBV7-2 to TRBJ1-6; D unresolved. Between the trimmed V and J ends, which lost 5 bases and 10 bases, there was a span of 15 bases. The CDR3 runs 14 residues. From germline, CDR1 is SGHTA and CDR2 FQGNSA. The CDR3 region is CASSDSPERSPLHF. Here the CDR3 DNA reads TGTGCCAGCAGCGATAGCCCAGAAAGATCACCCCTCCACTTT.

This clonotype showed up many times. The chain joins TRBV6-5 to TRBJ1-2, with D perhaps matching TRBD1 (5 bases). Per the germline V gene, CDR1 is MNHEY and CDR2 is SVGAGI. The CDR3 extends over 13 amino acids. The germline V and J ends were trimmed by 0 bases and 14 bases, with 16 bases remaining between them. DNA for the CDR3: TGTGCCAGCAGTTACTCAGGTGGCCGGGACGTTACCTTC. Translation: CASSYSGGRDVTF.

At least ten counts were recorded for this clonotype. The chain recombines TRBV4-3 with TRBJ2-7; 7 nucleotides match TRBD1. This CDR3 contains 14 residues. Per germline, CDR1 LGHNA and CDR2 YSLEER. Losses at the gene ends were 6 bases for V and 3 bases for J; bases not matched to a gene: 8. DNA of the CDR3: TGCGCCAGCAGTCGGGACAGCCAACACTACGAGCAGTACTTC. Translated, it gives CASSRDSQHYEQYF.

The chain links TRBV3-1 to TRBJ2-7, with 8 positions matching TRBD1. The J segment lost 3 bases and the V segment lost 4 bases, leaving 8 bases of the junction unmatched. Looked up from germline, CDR1 is LGHDT and CDR2 is YNNKEL (reference sequence). There are 15 residues in the CDR3. CDR3 nucleotides: TGTGCCAGCAGCCCGAGGACAGGGAGAAGCTACGAGCAGTACTTC. It is translated as CASSPRTGRSYEQYF.

Points on this clonotype: This may stem from a read error, because a much larger clone lies one nucleotide away. This rearrangement joins TRBV5-1 to TRBJ2-7; no clear D gene. Germline-derived CDR1 and CDR2 are SGHRS and YFSETQ. The CDR3 covers 13 residues. CDR3: CTSSLTAFYEQYF. The CDR3 DNA sequence: TGCACCAGCAGCTTAACAGCCTTCTACGAGCAGTACTTC.

At least ten counts were recorded for this clonotype. In DNA form, the CDR3 reads TGTGCCAGCAGCTTGAGGGGTAAATTCCGGACCACAAAAGAGACCCAGTACTTC. Residues: CASSLRGKFRTTKETQYF. The chain has TRBV13 and TRBJ2-5; D is possibly TRBD1 or TRBD2 (5 bases each). Germline V CDR1 and CDR2: PRHDT, FYEKMQ (reference sequence). The V end lost 3 bases, the J end lost 3 bases, and 23 bases lay between the germline ends. The CDR3 totals 18 residues.

This clonotype was detected many times. The rearrangement uses TRBV6-1 and TRBJ1-1; no clear D gene. The V end lost 7 bases, the J end lost 4 bases, and 16 bases lay between the germline ends. The CDR3 totals 14 residues. Germline values: CDR1 MNHNS, CDR2 SASEGT. CDR3 loop: CASIVDPIATEAFF. CDR3 DNA: TGTGCCAGCATTGTAGATCCTATAGCCACTGAAGCTTTCTTT.

In this sample, this clonotype turned up many times. The J gene is TRBJ1-2, the V gene TRBV29-1, with no clear D. The CDR3 contains 14 residues. Trimming cost V 8 bases and J 4 bases, with 20 bases left between them. Per germline, CDR1 SQVTM and CDR2 ANQGSEA. The CDR3 loop reads CSSLPAQDPYGYTF. The CDR3 DNA follows: TGCAGCTCCTTACCGGCACAAGACCCCTATGGCTACACCTTC.

The J gene is TRBJ1-4, the V gene TRBV27; 10 positions agree with TRBD1. CDR3 length: 13 residues. CDR1 is MNHEY, CDR2 SMNVEV, per germline (reference sequence). V shed 6 bases, J shed 8 bases, and the junction held 3 bases outside the gene matches. The CDR3 coding sequence is TGTGCCAGCAGGGACAGGGGGAGCGAAAAACTGTTTTTT. This gives the protein CASRDRGSEKLFF.

This clonotype was picked up many times. The chain couples TRBV4-1 to TRBJ2-1; 9 nucleotides line up with TRBD2. J was trimmed by 2 bases and V by 3 bases; bases with no gene match: 8. The CDR3 covers 17 residues. CDR1 is MGHRA, CDR2 YSYEKL, per germline. The CDR3 here is CASSHGTGTSTYNEQFF. The CDR3 DNA sequence: TGCGCCAGCAGCCACGGAACCGGGACTAGCACCTACAATGAGCAGTTCTTC.

This clonotype is categorized as medium-sized. This rearrangement joins TRBV11-2 to TRBJ2-1; perhaps D is TRBD1 or TRBD2 (5 bases each). V was pared by 4 bases and J by 1 base, with 11 bases between. This CDR3 comprises 15 residues. Looked up from germline, CDR1 is SGHAT and CDR2 is FQNNGV. The DNA of the CDR3 is TGTGCCAGCAGCTCCACTAGGGGTTCCTACAATGAGCAGTTCTTC. Translation gives CASSSTRGSYNEQFF.

Many counts were recorded for this clonotype. The rearrangement joins TRBV20-1 to TRBJ1-4; possible D gene TRBD1, 5 bases. Between the trimmed V and J ends, which lost 1 base and 5 bases, there was a span of 14 bases. CDR3 length: 15 amino acids. Germline assignment: CDR1 DFQATT and CDR2 SNEGSKA (reference sequence). The chain's CDR3 is CSARGQGGANEKLFF. The CDR3 region has the DNA TGCAGTGCTAGAGGGCAGGGAGGGGCCAATGAAAAACTGTTTTTT.

In this sample, this clonotype turned up many times. The chain is built from TRBV19 and TRBJ2-5; D is unresolved. This CDR3 is 14 amino acids long. V dropped 4 bases and J dropped 2 bases, with 11 bases sitting between them. Germline values: CDR1 LNHDA, CDR2 SQIVND (reference sequence). For the CDR3, the DNA is TGTGCCAGTAGTACTCAGTGGAAACAAGAGACCCAGTACTTC. Residues: CASSTQWKQETQYF.

This clonotype occurred many times. J is TRBJ2-1 and V is TRBV11-3, with a weak D call TRBD2 (5 bases). The CDR3 runs to 15 residues. The V gene lost 5 bases and the J gene lost 7 bases, with 18 bases spanning the gap. Per the germline V gene, CDR1 is SGHNT and CDR2 is YENEEA. CDR3 coding DNA: TGTGCCAGCAGCCCGAGGCCCGGGAACCCGAATGAGCAGTTCTTC. The encoded protein is CASSPRPGNPNEQFF.

This rearrangement joins TRBV7-8 to TRBJ2-1; 12 positions match TRBD2. Germline V lookup: CDR1 SGHVS, CDR2 FQNEAQ. V dropped 4 bases and J dropped 4; count of bases not matched to a gene: 5. The CDR3 is 16 residues long. CDR3 nucleotide sequence: TGTGCCAGCAGCTCTAGCGGGAGGGCCAGTTACAATGAGCAGTTCTTC. Translated: CASSSSGRASYNEQFF. Combining the CDR3 with reference TRBV7-8 and TRBJ2-1 gives the whole variable domain GAGVSQSPRYKVAKRGQDVALRCDPISGHVSLFWYQQALGQGPEFLTYFQNEAQLDKSGLPSDRFFAERPEGSVSTLKIQRTQQEDSAVYLCASSSSGRASYNEQFFGPGTRLTVL.

This chain connects TRBV6-1 to TRBJ2-7; no reliable D call. The CDR3 totals 13 residues. The germline V gene encodes CDR1 MNHNS and CDR2 SASEGT. Trimming left V 1 base short and J 7 bases short, with 11 bases between. CDR3 residues: CASSEVSTPEQYF. The CDR3 nucleotides are TGTGCCAGCAGTGAAGTGTCTACCCCTGAGCAGTACTTC.